This paragraph reports one T cell receptor beta chain. Its antigen is not known. The CDR3 has 11 amino acids. Between the trimmed V and J ends, which lost 9 bases and 3 bases, there was a span of 3 bases. The germline gives CDR1 LNHNV, CDR2 YYDKDF (reference sequence). The data originate from a study of OX40 agonist ivuxolimab in advanced cancers. Study-level information: People who had prior anti-PD-1, anti-PD-L1 or anti-CTLA-4 therapy could take part, and approximately 43% had some. One hepatocellular carcinoma and two cutaneous melanoma patients partially responded.

Clones were sequenced by immunoSEQ multiplex PCR, and TCRdb holds only the in-frame ones, with some missing. The table lists roughly 40,000 clones, roughly 88% of them singletons, with about 17% in the top ten. Study-level results: In the 0.1 to 3.0 mg/kg range, CD4+ and CD8+ blood T cells had expanded clonally by week 6.

Sample: CD4+ or CD8+ T cells sorted from blood, taken in a trial of the OX40 agonist ivuxolimab. This receptor was taken from an adult with an advanced solid tumor such as melanoma, head and neck, liver or kidney cancer. This sequence joins TRBV15 and TRBJ2-6, with no clear D. This chain's CDR3 is CATFGANVLTF. The CDR3 DNA is TGTGCCACATTTGGGGCCAACGTCCTGACTTTC.